One sample yielded the 25 T cell receptor beta chains listed below, sequenced in a study of T cells in Graves' hyperthyroidism and ophthalmopathy. Amplification of TCR beta CDR3 regions used RNA as the template. The HTBI primer set was used in a first-round RT-PCR of the TCR CDR3. TCRdb called the multiplex PCR reads again in MiXCR, with one record for every CDR3 protein. The profile covers 450,000 to 600,000 distinct CDR3 sequences, with about 15% appearing a single time and about 15% taken by the ten largest. Sequencing input: blood. The receptors originated from a middle-aged woman with Graves' hyperthyroidism.

This clonotype was detected many times. The rearrangement links TRBV6-6 to TRBJ2-6; D is unclear. Germline V gene data show CDR1 as MNHNY and CDR2 as SVGAGI (reference sequence). CDR3 length: 15 residues. The V end was cut by 2 bases, the J end by 2 bases, with 7 bases between. CDR3 protein: CASSYGPPGANVLTF. CDR3 nucleotide sequence: TGTGCCAGCAGTTACGGCCCCCCTGGGGCCAACGTCCTGACTTTC.

This clonotype has only a few counts. This may arise from a read error, as a much more abundant clone is one base away. This rearrangement joins TRBV25-1 to TRBJ2-7, with D unresolved. V was trimmed by 5 bases and J by 4 bases, leaving 9 bases between them. The CDR3 spans 12 residues. The germline CDR1 and CDR2 sequences are MGHDK and SYGVNS. The CDR3 spells CASSWLGYEQYF. For the CDR3, the DNA is TGTGCCAGCAGTTGGCTAGGGTACGAGCAGTACTTC.

This clonotype was picked up many times. The chain recombines TRBV12-3 or TRBV12-4 with TRBJ2-3; a possible D gene is TRBD2 (5 bases). This CDR3 is 14 amino acids long. Trimming pared 3 bases from V and 3 bases from J, leaving 10 bases between. The CDR3 is CASSFGVLTDTQYF. In nucleotides, the CDR3 is TGTGCCAGCAGTTTCGGGGTTTTGACAGATACGCAGTATTTT.

This clonotype was seen a few times. V usage is TRBV27 and J usage is TRBJ1-2, with 10 bases that match TRBD1. J was trimmed by 7 bases and V by 5 bases; bases with no gene match: 7. Germline values: CDR1 MNHEY, CDR2 SMNVEV (reference sequence). CDR3 length: 14 amino acids. This CDR3 is CASSPRQGASGYTF. DNA for the CDR3: TGTGCCAGCAGTCCTCGACAGGGGGCCTCTGGCTACACCTTC.

The chain recombines TRBV6-1 with TRBJ1-2, with 7 bases lining up with TRBD1. V shed 6 bases and J 0 bases; nucleotides not matched to a gene: 4. This CDR3 has 14 residues. Germline V lookup: CDR1 MNHNS, CDR2 SASEGT. CDR3 residues: CASRGTDTNYGYTF. Written as DNA, the CDR3 is TGTGCCAGCAGGGGGACAGATACTAACTATGGCTACACCTTC.

The chain recombines TRBV6-1 with TRBJ2-1; the D gene is possibly TRBD2 (7 bases). The CDR3 length is 17 residues. CDR1 is MNHNS, CDR2 SASEGT, per germline. The V and J ends lost 5 bases and 6 bases respectively, with 23 bases between them. CDR3 nucleotide sequence: TGTGCCAGCAGTCCAAACGTCGGGACTAACAGGGTCAATGAGCAGTTCTTC. It specifies CASSPNVGTNRVNEQFF.

This CDR3 reads CASSERVGNTEAFF. In DNA, the CDR3 is TGTGCCAGCAGCGAGAGAGTAGGAAACACTGAAGCTTTCTTT. The chain couples TRBV9 to TRBJ1-1; D unresolved. The CDR3 is made up of 14 amino acids. The germline V gene encodes CDR1 SGDLS and CDR2 YYNGEE. Trimming took off 3 bases at V and 2 bases at J, with 11 bases between the two ends.

V is TRBV7-9 and J is TRBJ2-2; TRBD2 is a possible D gene (5 bases). The germline CDR1 and CDR2 sequences are SEHNR and FQNEAQ (reference sequence). CDR3 length: 15 residues. V dropped 4 bases and J dropped 6 bases, with 15 bases sitting between them. The CDR3 region has the DNA TGTGCCAGCAGCTCCTCAGCGATACTAGCCGGGGAGCTGTTTTTT. This gives the protein CASSSSAILAGELFF.

About this clonotype itself: A much larger clonotype is one base distant, so this may be a read error. The V call is TRBV5-1, the J call TRBJ2-7; 7 bases are a match to TRBD2. The CDR3 runs to 14 residues. Germline-derived CDR1 and CDR2 are SGHRS and YFSETQ. DNA of the CDR3: TGCGCCGGCAGCTTGGGAGGGTCCGATTACGAGCAGTACTTC. It specifies CAGSLGGSDYEQYF.

This clonotype was seen a few times. J is TRBJ2-7 and V is TRBV7-9; weak D call: TRBD1 (5 bases). Germline lookup yields CDR1 SEHNR and CDR2 FQNEAQ (reference sequence). The CDR3 is 15 amino acids. V was clipped by 5 bases and J by 2 bases, with 16 bases between them. CDR3 coding DNA: TGTGCCAGCAGCATGCAGGGTTCAGCGCCCTACGAGCAGTACTTC. Its translation: CASSMQGSAPYEQYF.

The table lists this clonotype with many counts. V is TRBV15 and J is TRBJ2-7; D is unresolved. Trimming cost V 3 bases and J 2 bases, with 11 bases left between them. The CDR3 has 14 residues. Germline CDR1 and CDR2: LNHNV and YYDKDF (reference sequence). The CDR3 is CATSRADPTYEQYF. The CDR3 DNA reads as TGTGCCACCAGCAGGGCAGATCCGACCTACGAGCAGTACTTC.

This clonotype has just one count. A read error is possible here, since a much larger clone lies one base away. This chain links TRBV5-6 with TRBJ2-5, with no clear D. The J call may be faulty, since TRBJ2-1 better matches the DNA end. The CDR3 loop spans 14 amino acids. Germline V gene lookup returns CDR1 SGHDT and CDR2 YYEEEE. The CDR3 DNA sequence: TGTGCCAGCAGCTTGGTTTCCGAGATAGAGACCCAGTTCTTC. Its protein product is CASSLVSEIETQFF.

This clonotype was picked up many times. The chain links TRBV5-1 to TRBJ2-1, with 11 positions matching TRBD2. The CDR3 has 17 amino acids. CDR1 is SGHRS, CDR2 YFSETQ, per germline. V gave up 4 bases and J gave up 0 bases; unmatched junction bases: 6. This CDR3 is CASSSSGRASSYNEQFF. The CDR3 nucleotides are TGCGCCAGCAGCAGTAGCGGGAGGGCAAGCTCCTACAATGAGCAGTTCTTC.

This clonotype appeared many times. The chain uses TRBV2 and TRBJ2-3, with D possibly matching TRBD2 (6 bases). CDR1 and CDR2 (germline): SNHLY, FYNNEI. Trimming removed 4 bases at V and 6 bases at J, with 17 bases between. The CDR3 totals 15 residues. The CDR3 loop reads CASSVRSGSRDTQYF. CDR3 nucleotide sequence: TGTGCCAGCAGTGTCCGTAGCGGTTCACGGGATACGCAGTATTTT. The full variable domain, with the rest looked up from reference TRBV2 and TRBJ2-3, is EPEVTQTPSHQVTQMGQEVILRCVPISNHLYFYWYRQILGQKVEFLVSFYNNEISEKSEIFDDQFSVERPDGSNFTLKIRSTKLEDSAMYFCASSVRSGSRDTQYFGPGTRLTVL.

This clonotype was seen ten or more times. This rearrangement joins TRBV28 to TRBJ2-1; 14 nucleotides agree with TRBD2. From germline, CDR1 is MDHEN and CDR2 SYDVKM. V was clipped by 5 bases and J by 5 bases; unmatched bases: 8. This CDR3 is 17 amino acids long. In nucleotides, the CDR3 is TGTGCCAGCAGTCCGCTCCGGGGACTAGCGGGAGACAATGAGCAGTTCTTC. Amino acid sequence: CASSPLRGLAGDNEQFF.

Only a few counts were recorded for this clonotype. The chain carries TRBV3-1 and TRBJ2-7; possible D gene TRBD2, 5 bases. CDR3 size: 14 residues. Germline CDR1 reads LGHDT; CDR2 reads YNNKEL (reference sequence). The germline V and J ends were trimmed by 1 base and 6 bases, with 13 bases remaining between them. The CDR3 DNA follows: TGTGCCAGCAGCCAAGTTCGGGGTTCGGGCGAGCAGTACTTC. Its protein product is CASSQVRGSGEQYF.

This rearrangement joins TRBV20-1 to TRBJ1-1; a possible D gene is TRBD1 (5 bases). The V end was cut by 7 bases, the J end by 8 bases, with 20 bases between. The CDR3 loop spans 13 amino acids. Germline CDR1 and CDR2: DFQATT and SNEGSKA (reference sequence). CDR3 nucleotide sequence: TGCAGTGTCACCGGGACCGCGGACTGGGAAGCTTTCTTT. The encoded protein is CSVTGTADWEAFF.

Remarks on this clonotype: The CDR3 does not end in the conserved phenylalanine or tryptophan, so this is likely a read error. V usage is TRBV20-1 and J usage is TRBJ2-2; 9 bases are a match to TRBD1. J gave up 3 bases and V 5 bases, and 7 bases lay outside the gene matches. Germline CDR1 reads DFQATT; CDR2 reads SNEGSKA (reference sequence). This CDR3 has 15 residues. The CDR3 is CSAYGQGRDTGELFL. The CDR3 region has the DNA TGCAGTGCTTACGGACAGGGGCGGGACACCGGGGAGCTGTTTTTG.

The chain employs TRBV9 and TRBJ1-5, with D perhaps TRBD1 (6 bases). The CDR3 runs 15 residues. CDR1 is SGDLS and CDR2 is YYNGEE in the germline V gene. The V gene lost 0 bases and the J gene lost 6 bases, with 13 bases spanning the gap. CDR3 sequence reads: CASSVGQGLAQPQHF. The CDR3 DNA follows: TGTGCCAGCAGCGTAGGCCAGGGGCTGGCTCAGCCCCAGCATTTT.

This clonotype was seen a handful of times. This chain connects TRBV5-1 to TRBJ2-2; 7 nucleotides align to TRBD2. CDR3 size: 16 residues. J lost 0 bases, V lost 3 bases, and 5 bases had no gene match. From germline, CDR1 is SGHRS and CDR2 YFSETQ. In nucleotides, the CDR3 is TGCGCCAGCAGCTCGGGAACTAGCGCGAACACCGGGGAGCTGTTTTTT. Encoded protein: CASSSGTSANTGELFF.

This clonotype was detected only a few times. The chain has TRBV5-1 and TRBJ1-2; 9 bases fit TRBD1. The CDR3 extends over 11 amino acids. The V and J ends lost 7 bases and 6 bases, in that order; junction bases with no gene match: 1. Germline V lookup: CDR1 SGHRS, CDR2 YFSETQ. CDR3 coding DNA: TGCGCCAGCGGACAGGGGAATGGCTACACCTTC. This encodes CASGQGNGYTF.

A single count supports this clonotype. A much bigger clone sits one base away, suggesting this may be a read error. The chain couples TRBV5-1 to TRBJ2-1; D possibly corresponds to TRBD1 (5 bases). This CDR3 has 15 residues. CDR1 is SGHRS and CDR2 is YFSETQ in the germline V gene. The V and J ends lost 2 bases and 7 bases respectively, with 16 bases between them. The CDR3 region is CASSLFSQGTNEQFF. The CDR3, as DNA: TGCGCCAGCAGCTTATTCAGTCAGGGAACTAATGAGCAGTTCTTC.

The rearrangement joins TRBV24-1 to TRBJ2-1, with D maybe TRBD2 (6 bases). V shed 4 bases and J shed 0 bases, with 12 bases lying between them. CDR1 and CDR2 (germline): KGHDR, SFDVKD. CDR3 length equals 16 residues. The CDR3 here is CATSEEGLFSYNEQFF. In nucleotides, the CDR3 is TGTGCCACCAGTGAGGAGGGATTATTCTCCTACAATGAGCAGTTCTTC.

This clonotype occurred many times. The chain carries TRBV28 and TRBJ2-7; D not resolved. V lost 8 bases and J 2 bases, leaving 13 bases between the germline ends. The germline V gene has CDR1 MDHEN and CDR2 SYDVKM. CDR3 length: 13 amino acids. The CDR3 DNA reads TGTGCCAGCCTTTTACGGCCTCCCTACGAGCAGTACTTC. Translated, it gives CASLLRPPYEQYF.

This clonotype has ten or more counts. The V and J genes are TRBV5-1 and TRBJ2-2, with 10 bases aligning to TRBD2. Germline V gene data show CDR1 as SGHRS and CDR2 as YFSETQ. Trimming at V came to 3 bases and at J to 6 bases, leaving 8 bases not matched to a gene. There are 16 residues in the CDR3. In DNA, the CDR3 is TGCGCCAGCAGCTCTAGCGGGAGCTTGGTATCCGGGGAGCTGTTTTTT. This codes for CASSSSGSLVSGELFF.